This T cell receptor beta chain was retrieved from a study of T cells in Graves' hyperthyroidism and ophthalmopathy. Losses at the gene ends were 2 bases for V and 0 bases for J; bases not matched to a gene: 4. In germline, CDR1 is SGHNT, CDR2 YENEEA. This CDR3 is built from 16 residues. This clonotype appeared many times. Antigen: not known. The study, taken as a whole, reports: Peripheral blood also featured most of the thyroid clonotypes expanded above 0.001. In the analysis, a 13 V-J model separated ophthalmopathy from stable hyperthyroidism.

Amplification yielded TCR beta CDR3 regions, with RNA transcripts as the source. The HTBI primer set was used in a first-round RT-PCR of the TCR CDR3. TCRdb fed the multiplex PCR reads into MiXCR, producing one record per CDR3 protein. The table lists hundreds of thousands of distinct CDR3 sequences, roughly 15% of them singletons. The clonotype originates from a young woman with Graves' hyperthyroidism. Sequences were obtained from blood. The rearrangement joins TRBV11-3 to TRBJ2-3; 8 bases match TRBD2. The CDR3 sequence is CASSLRTSSSTDTQYF. CDR3 nucleotides: TGTGCCAGCAGCTTAAGGACTAGCTCTAGCACAGATACGCAGTATTTT.